This T cell receptor beta chain was profiled in a study of T cells in Graves' hyperthyroidism and ophthalmopathy. A few counts support this clonotype. TCR beta CDR3 region amplification was performed from RNA transcripts. A first-round RT-PCR of the TCR CDR3 used the HTBI primer set. TCRdb re-derived calls from the multiplex PCR reads in MiXCR, one entry per CDR3 protein. The data show 550,000 to 800,000 distinct CDR3 sequences, 15% to 20% seen once. Germline CDR1 reads MGHDK; CDR2 reads SYGVNS. Trimming pared 1 base from V and 0 bases from J, leaving 15 bases between. This CDR3 spans 18 amino acids. Sequences were obtained from blood. This TCR derives from a man aged 45 to 65 with Graves' hyperthyroidism. V and J are TRBV25-1 and TRBJ1-4; no definite D call. The CDR3 coding sequence is TGTGCCAGCAGTGAATCAGCAGCCCCCTTTGCAACTAATGAAAAACTGTTTTTT. Protein product: CASSESAAPFATNEKLFF.